This T cell receptor beta chain appears in the sequencing data of a study of CD8 T cells in ankylosing spondylitis. The CDR3 contains 14 residues. The germline CDR1 and CDR2 sequences are SGHRS and YFSETQ. With 0 bases removed from V and 7 bases from J, the gap between germline ends came to 8 bases. Study outcomes and limitations: Matched ankylosing spondylitis synovial fluid reportedly contained a significantly enriched population of disease-linked clones. Disease-linked clones bore a CD8+ phenotype, appearing relatively rarely in peripheral blood. Previous work reported some of these motif variants in the synovial fluid and blood of reactive arthritis. Made up of fewer than ten highly homologous variants, a TCR beta motif appeared characteristic of ankylosing spondylitis blood.

Many counts were recorded for this clonotype. Its antigen is still unknown. TCRdb fed the 5' RACE reads into MiXCR, producing one record per CDR3 protein. Counted here are about 96,000 distinct CDR3 sequences, around 10% occurring once; the ten biggest clones make up under 6%. The chain joins TRBV5-1 to TRBJ1-6; D perhaps matches TRBD1 (5 bases). Sequences were obtained from blood, either unsorted or a sorted T cell fraction (not recorded which). The sequence came from a male donor with ankylosing spondylitis or in good health (not recorded which). In DNA, the CDR3 is TGCGCCAGCAGCTTGGTAGGGGAAAATTCACCCCTCCACTTT. Protein product: CASSLVGENSPLHF.